The entry below describes one T cell receptor (beta chain). This specimen comes from a study of PD-L1 blockade in urothelial cancer. Assay: immunoSEQ multiplex PCR; the TCRdb copy retains only in-frame clones and omits some. Found here are some 30,000 clones, approximately 86% of them singletons; the top ten hold over 1.5%. Trimming at V came to 7 bases and at J to 4 bases, leaving 4 bases not matched to a gene. This CDR3 spans 13 amino acids. Germline CDR1 MNHNS, CDR2 SASEGT. The V and J genes are TRBV6-1 and TRBJ2-4, with TRBD1 identical over 7 bases. Material: PBMCs, obtained around atezolizumab (anti-PD-L1) treatment. The clonotype originates from a man aged 50-60 years with urothelial cancer. CDR3 in DNA: TGTGCCAGCAACCGGGACAGAAAAAACATTCAGTACTTC. This encodes CASNRDRKNIQYF.